The T cell receptor (beta chain) described here comes from a study of T cells in Graves' hyperthyroidism and ophthalmopathy. PBMCs came from over 8.5 ml fresh peripheral blood. Germline loops: CDR1 SGDLS, CDR2 YYNGEE. Deletions cut 0 bases from V and 4 bases from J, with 7 bases between. CDR3 size: 13 residues. RNA transcripts yielded amplified TCR beta CDR3 regions. The primer set for the first-round RT-PCR of the TCR CDR3 was HTBI. TCRdb redid the calling of the multiplex PCR reads with MiXCR, one entry per CDR3 protein. Of approximately 570,000 distinct CDR3 sequences in the sample, roughly 21% were seen once. This clonotype was observed a handful of times.

This chain joins TRBV9 and TRBJ1-1; D call uncertain. Input material: blood. This TCR derives from a man in his forties with Graves' ophthalmopathy. CDR3 protein: CASSVDISTEAFF. DNA of the CDR3: TGTGCCAGCAGCGTAGACATCTCCACTGAAGCTTTCTTT. The variable domain in full, completed from reference TRBV9 and TRBJ1-1, reads DSGVTQTPKHLITATGQRVTLRCSPRSGDLSVYWYQQSLDQGLQFLIQYYNGEERAKGNILERFSAQQFPDLHSELNLSSLELGDSALYFCASSVDISTEAFFGQGTRLTVV.